The source of this T cell receptor (beta chain) is a study of identical twins. This clonotype was observed a handful of times. The germline V and J ends were trimmed by 0 bases and 1 base, with 10 bases remaining between them. The CDR3 contains 16 residues. Germline assignment: CDR1 SNHLY and CDR2 FYNNEI. TCRdb analysed the 5' RACE reads with MiXCR anew, one entry per CDR3 protein. The sample shows approximately 1.8 million distinct CDR3 sequences, roughly a third of them seen only once. This clonotype originated in a newborn girl in good health. The sequencing input was cord blood. The chain couples TRBV2 to TRBJ1-5; tentatively, D is TRBD1 (5 bases). The CDR3 DNA reads TGTGCCAGCAGTGAAGCTTGGGGGGGGAGCAATCAGCCCCAGCATTTT. This sequence encodes CASSEAWGGSNQPQHF. Variable domain in full (rest from reference TRBV2 and TRBJ1-5): EPEVTQTPSHQVTQMGQEVILRCVPISNHLYFYWYRQILGQKVEFLVSFYNNEISEKSEIFDDQFSVERPDGSNFTLKIRSTKLEDSAMYFCASSEAWGGSNQPQHFGDGTRLSIL.